This TCR beta chain was sequenced in a study of sequential checkpoint blockade in melanoma. Study information: Each arm's sequence ended with maintenance nivolumab. Study-level findings and limits: Pretreatment TIL clonality tracked with response in the nivolumab-first arm.

As concerns this clone: Its antigen is still unknown.

Clones were sequenced by immunoSEQ multiplex PCR, and TCRdb holds only the in-frame ones, with some missing. The sample records thousands of clones, roughly 26% being singletons. Treatment specified: randomized to nivolumab then ipilimumab (arm A) or the reverse (arm B). None of the patients previously received DNA-damaging chemotherapy. The TCR sequence derives from a human donor with melanoma. Sequencing used tumor tissue (inferred from file names), obtained from a patient given nivolumab and ipilimumab in sequence.

The CDR3: CASSLGQTNTEAFF. The DNA of the CDR3 is TGTGCCAGCAGCCTTGGACAGACGAACACTGAAGCTTTCTTT. The chain links TRBV6-8 to TRBJ1-1, with a tentative D call TRBD1 (6 bases). Trimming pared 6 bases from V and 1 base from J, leaving 12 bases between. Germline loops: CDR1 MNHGY, CDR2 SAAAGT. The length of the CDR3 is 14 residues.